This entry features one TCR beta chain sequence. Its target is not known. CDR1 and CDR2 (germline): SGDLS, YYNGEE. There are 14 residues in the CDR3. J was trimmed by 5 bases and V by 4 bases; bases with no gene match: 6. Cells designated naive CD8 were CD45RO-negative and were positively selected for CCR7, with terminally differentiated effector memory CD45RA+ cells excluded. The sample belongs to a study of shared clonotypes between healthy human individuals. Deep-level settings were used for running the assay. Method: immunoSEQ multiplex PCR; TCRdb's copy keeps in-frame clones and lacks some. The data show approximately 810,000 clones, more than 85% seen once. General observations from the study: Sequencing depth was a factor that was expected to affect clonotype sharing among donors. Tissues were not sampled, only blood, and their repertoires likely differ.

The receptor's source is a young man in good health. This chain links TRBV9 with TRBJ2-3; 8 bases agree with TRBD1. The sequenced material came from naive CD8+ T cells sorted from blood. CDR3 amino acids: CASSITGGGDTQYF. Here the CDR3 DNA reads TGTGCCAGCAGCATCACAGGGGGAGGAGATACGCAGTATTTT.